A single sample is the source of the 20 T cell receptor beta chains below, sequenced in a study of T cell responses to AZD1222 COVID-19 vaccine. Clones were sequenced by immunoSEQ multiplex PCR, and TCRdb holds only the in-frame ones, with some missing. The sample has 45,000 to 60,000 clones; about 90% are singletons. The sequencing here drew on peripheral blood, taken on day 0 of AZD1222 vaccination. These TCRs come from an adult in good health.

The rearrangement links TRBV10-1 to TRBJ2-7, with 9 positions matching TRBD1. This CDR3 has 14 residues. Unmatched junction bases numbered 7, after V lost 7 bases and J lost 3 bases. Germline V gene lookup returns CDR1 WNHNN and CDR2 SYGVQD (reference sequence). CDR3 nucleotide sequence: TGCGCCAGCAAGCCCGGACAGGGGAACTACGAGCAGTACTTC. It codes for CASKPGQGNYEQYF.

The chain links TRBV29-1 to TRBJ2-2; 10 positions agree with TRBD1. Germline lookup yields CDR1 SQVTM and CDR2 ANQGSEA. V shed 7 bases and J 6 bases; nucleotides not matched to a gene: 8. The length of the CDR3 is 14 residues. As DNA, the CDR3 is TGCAGCGCAACCGGGACAGGGGAATCCGGGGAGCTGTTTTTT. Its protein is CSATGTGESGELFF.

The V call is TRBV28, the J call TRBJ1-2; maybe TRBD1 (6 bases). Germline lookup yields CDR1 MDHEN and CDR2 SYDVKM. This CDR3 has 17 residues. Trimming took off 2 bases at V and 4 bases at J, with 20 bases between the two ends. The CDR3 nucleotides read TGTGCCAGCAGTTTACCCCTTGGCGGGGGCCGAGGCTATGGCTACACCTTC. Translation gives CASSLPLGGGRGYGYTF.

The rearrangement links TRBV6-5 to TRBJ2-5; 7 bases fit TRBD2. The CDR3 has 16 residues. V gave up 4 bases and J gave up 2 bases; unmatched junction bases: 10. Looked up from germline, CDR1 is MNHEY and CDR2 is SVGAGI. The CDR3 sequence: CASSSTERGGQETQYF. For the CDR3, the DNA is TGTGCCAGCAGTTCTACCGAGCGGGGAGGTCAAGAGACCCAGTACTTC.

The chain employs TRBV21-1 and TRBJ1-6. TRBV21-1 is an annotated pseudogene. This CDR3 is built from 16 residues. CDR3 loop: CASSKGPRGGNSPLHF. As DNA, the CDR3 is TGTGCCAGCAGCAAAGGCCCCCGGGGGGGGAATTCACCCCTCCACTTT.

The chain links TRBV10-3 to TRBJ2-7; 7 bases line up with TRBD1. The V gene's germline CDR1 is ENHRY and CDR2 SYGVKD. This CDR3 spans 11 amino acids. V was pared by 6 bases and J by 7 bases, with 3 bases of the junction left unmatched. CDR3 protein: CAIRSDREQYF. The DNA of the CDR3 is TGTGCCATCAGATCGGACAGGGAGCAGTACTTC.

A few counts support this clone. The chain employs TRBV23-1 and TRBJ1-5; D is perhaps TRBD1 (5 bases). TRBV23-1 is placed among ORFs of uncertain function. The CDR3 length is 15 residues. Trimming stripped 0 bases from V and 2 bases from J, with 8 bases between. For the CDR3, the DNA is TGCGCCAGCAGTCAATCGGGGGAGTGCAATCAGCCCCAGCATTTT. Protein sequence: CASSQSGECNQPQHF.

The chain has TRBV9 and TRBJ2-3, with 10 bases that match TRBD2. Germline CDR1 is SGDLS and CDR2 is YYNGEE. Germline trimming cut 0 bases from V and 2 bases from J; bases unmatched to any gene: 9. The CDR3 is made up of 18 amino acids. The CDR3 DNA is TGTGCCAGCAGCGTAGAGGGAGCGGGGGGGGCCAACACAGATACGCAGTATTTT. It translates to CASSVEGAGGANTDTQYF.

The chain combines TRBV9 with TRBJ1-2; 8 bases agree with TRBD1. With 0 bases clipped from V and 0 bases from J, the junction kept 13 bases outside the gene matches. Germline V gene sequence: CDR1 SGDLS, CDR2 YYNGEE. The length of the CDR3 is 19 residues. As DNA, the CDR3 is TGTGCCAGCAGCGTAGGAGGGGGGACAGGACTAATAACTAACTATGGCTACACCTTC. Translated, it gives CASSVGGGTGLITNYGYTF.

This chain uses TRBV6-5 with TRBJ1-1; 8 nucleotides agree with TRBD1. V trimming: 7 bases; J trimming: 5 bases; junction bases outside the gene matches: 6. Per the germline V gene, CDR1 is MNHEY and CDR2 is SVGAGI. This CDR3 region has 13 residues. The CDR3 is CASTIQGETEAFF. CDR3 bases: TGTGCCAGCACCATACAGGGGGAAACTGAAGCTTTCTTT.

The CDR3 coding sequence is TGCGCCAGCAGCCAAGGCCCTCTGGTGGGTCGGTCAAACGAGCAGTACTTC. Translating gives CASSQGPLVGRSNEQYF. The V call is TRBV4-1, the J call TRBJ2-7; D gene uncertain. V shed 1 base and J shed 5 bases, with 21 bases lying between them. Looked up from germline, CDR1 is MGHRA and CDR2 is YSYEKL. There are 17 residues in the CDR3.

This chain uses TRBV6-5 with TRBJ2-7; D ambiguous. The CDR3 is 14 residues long. V lost 0 bases, J lost 3 bases, and 9 bases lay in between. The germline V gene has CDR1 MNHEY and CDR2 SVGAGI. CDR3 region: CASSYSKQLYEQYF. The DNA for the CDR3 is TGTGCCAGCAGTTACTCGAAACAGCTCTACGAGCAGTACTTC.

The J gene is TRBJ1-5, the V gene TRBV28; D is unresolved. Per the germline V gene, CDR1 is MDHEN and CDR2 is SYDVKM. The V and J ends lost 3 bases and 0 bases respectively, with 3 bases between them. The CDR3 contains 13 residues. CDR3 sequence reads: CASSFGSNQPQHF. Written as DNA, the CDR3 is TGTGCCAGCAGTTTTGGTAGCAATCAGCCCCAGCATTTT.

The count of this clone is one. The V and J genes are TRBV14 and TRBJ1-2, with 7 bases that match TRBD1. The CDR3 is 15 amino acids. With V trimmed by 1 base and J by 9 bases, 11 bases remained unmatched. Germline V gene sequence: CDR1 SGHDN, CDR2 FVKESK. CDR3 sequence reads: CASSQVNRGLHSYTF. CDR3 nucleotide sequence: TGTGCCAGCAGCCAAGTGAACAGGGGCCTCCATAGCTACACCTTC.

The CDR3 reads CASSLAARPPGNTIYF. CDR3 in DNA: TGTGCCAGCAGCTTAGCGGCCCGTCCGCCCGGAAACACCATATATTTT. V usage is TRBV7-2 and J usage is TRBJ1-3; D is ambiguous. CDR1 and CDR2 from the germline V gene are SGHTA and FQGNSA. This CDR3 is built from 16 residues. The V gene lost 0 bases and the J gene lost 4 bases, with 13 bases spanning the gap.

The V call is TRBV29-1, the J call TRBJ1-1, with D unresolved. This CDR3 is 16 amino acids long. From germline, CDR1 is SQVTM and CDR2 ANQGSEA. V gave up 4 bases and J gave up 1 base, with 19 bases separating them. CDR3 nucleotide sequence: TGCAGCGTTGGTTGGCGGGCGGTGATGTCGAACACTGAAGCTTTCTTT. Its translation is CSVGWRAVMSNTEAFF.

J is TRBJ1-2 and V is TRBV4-2; weak D call: TRBD1 (5 bases). This CDR3 region has 15 residues. The germline CDR1 and CDR2 sequences are LGHNA and YNFKEQ. The V gene lost 1 base and the J gene lost 8 bases, with 17 bases spanning the gap. CDR3 sequence: CASSQGDPTREGYTF. Here the CDR3 DNA reads TGTGCCAGCAGCCAAGGGGACCCGACTAGGGAGGGCTACACCTTC.

The V gene is TRBV5-4, the J gene TRBJ1-2; unclear D gene. The V gene lost 0 bases and the J gene lost 8 bases, with 11 bases spanning the gap. Germline V lookup: CDR1 SGHNT, CDR2 YYREEE (reference sequence). The CDR3 is 13 residues long. CDR3: CASSLARERGYTF. CDR3 DNA: TGTGCCAGCAGCTTGGCCCGGGAGAGGGGCTACACCTTC.

This clone was seen more than once but under ten times. V and J are TRBV7-8 and TRBJ1-1, with 10 bases that match TRBD1. Germline V gene sequence: CDR1 SGHVS, CDR2 FQNEAQ. This CDR3 spans 14 amino acids. The J segment lost 7 bases and the V segment lost 2 bases, leaving 4 bases of the junction unmatched. CDR3 nucleotide sequence: TGTGCCAGCAGCTTAAGGGACAGGGGCGGTGAAGCTTTCTTT. Residues: CASSLRDRGGEAFF.

V and J are TRBV7-9 and TRBJ1-4; 8 bases are shared with TRBD1. The V gene's germline CDR1 is SEHNR and CDR2 FQNEAQ (reference sequence). The CDR3 contains 14 residues. J was trimmed by 6 bases and V by 5 bases; bases with no gene match: 5. For the CDR3, the DNA is TGTGCCAGCAGCACGGACAGGGCTGATGAAAAACTGTTTTTT. It codes for CASSTDRADEKLFF.